The clone carrying this T cell receptor beta chain was observed a handful of times. Its cognate antigen is unknown. Germline V gene sequence: CDR1 MNHEY, CDR2 SVGEGT. The CDR3 has 15 amino acids. With 10 bases clipped from V and 3 bases from J, the junction kept 10 bases outside the gene matches. These data originate in a study of T cell repertoires in cytomegalovirus infection. TCRdb used MiXCR to reprocess the reads, holding one entry per CDR3 protein. The sample comprises hundreds of thousands of distinct CDR3 sequences, about 31% of which are singletons, and roughly 12% rests with the top ten. The chain joins TRBV6-2 or TRBV6-3 to TRBJ2-2; 8 bases are a match to TRBD1. The starting material was cultured CD8+ T cells from PBMCs, obtained from culture after CMV antigen stimulation. This TCR was recovered from a human donor in good health (CMV status not recorded). Some clones in this sample may be carry-over from other donors' samples. CDR3: CAIMDRALDTGELFF. DNA for the CDR3: TGTGCCATCATGGACAGGGCACTGGACACCGGGGAGCTGTTTTTT.